This T cell receptor (beta chain) was sequenced in a study of blood T cell repertoires in COVID-19. Study-level background: Specimens from acute and convalescent COVID-19 originated in the United States, Italy and Spain.

Trimming took 4 bases from V and 0 from J, leaving 14 bases between them. Germline V gene lookup returns CDR1 SGHRS and CDR2 YFSETQ. The CDR3 has 16 amino acids. Clones were sequenced by immunoSEQ multiplex PCR, and TCRdb holds only the in-frame ones, with some missing. Of approximately 250,000 clones in the sample, approximately 87% were seen once. Sequencing was carried out using peripheral blood. This sequence originates from a man between 60 and 75 years old who had recovered from COVID-19. V is TRBV5-1 and J is TRBJ2-1; D possibly corresponds to TRBD2 (6 bases). The CDR3 region is CASSPGLTSSYNEQFF. The CDR3 DNA sequence: TGCGCCAGCAGCCCAGGACTAACTAGCTCCTACAATGAGCAGTTCTTC.